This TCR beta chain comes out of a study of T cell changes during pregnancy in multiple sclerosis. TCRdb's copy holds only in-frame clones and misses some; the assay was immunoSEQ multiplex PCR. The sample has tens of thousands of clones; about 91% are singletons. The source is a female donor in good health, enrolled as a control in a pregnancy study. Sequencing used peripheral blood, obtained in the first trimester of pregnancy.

CDR3 coding DNA: TGTGCCAGCAGCCCGTGGGGGGGACAAGAGACCCAGTACTTC. This sequence encodes CASSPWGGQETQYF. This chain connects TRBV7-3 to TRBJ2-5; 7 nucleotides match TRBD2. The CDR3 runs to 14 residues. From germline, CDR1 is SGHTA and CDR2 FQGTGA. Trimming removed 5 bases from V and 2 bases from J; junction bases left unmatched: 5.